Listed below are T cell receptor beta chains from one sample, sequenced in a study of tumor and adjacent non-tumor tissue in lung cancer. TCRdb re-derived calls from the multiplex PCR reads in MiXCR, one entry per CDR3 protein. The data hold approximately 100,000 distinct CDR3 sequences, with more than 55% observed a single time. The sequenced sample consisted of distant non-tumor lung tissue. The receptors originated from a man aged 25 to 40 with non-small cell lung cancer. Both conserved end residues are trimmed from each CDR3. Clone size is not always given. Where it is, it says once, few, many or a class for expanded clones.

J: TRBJ2-7
V: TRBV29-1
size: -
CDR3: IAMTAVYEQY

J: TRBJ1-5
V: TRBV6-1
size: -
CDR3: ASRQLGGFNQPHH

J: TRBJ2-1
V: TRBV11-3
size: -
CDR3: ASSSVAGGHNKQF

J: TRBJ2-5
V: TRBV5-5
size: many
CDR3: ASSSGTGTGGETQY

J: TRBJ2-7
V: TRBV6-2/TRBV6-3
size: -
CDR3: ANSSQWEHYEQY

J: TRBJ2-3
V: TRBV6-2/TRBV6-3
size: -
CDR3: ASKGIRSGQGRDTQY

J: TRBJ2-2
V: TRBV4-2
size: -
CDR3: ARSQELARVNTGELF

J: TRBJ2-2
V: TRBV7-9
size: many
CDR3: ASSPTDSNTGELF

J: TRBJ2-1
V: TRBV25-1
size: many
CDR3: ASTAGDEQF

J: TRBJ1-2
V: TRBV20-1
size: once
CDR3: SARWTGGGTNYGYT

J: TRBJ2-3
V: TRBV12-3/TRBV12-4
size: -
CDR3: TSSQQQGQGFTDTQY

J: TRBJ2-1
V: TRBV11-2
size: -
CDR3: ASSYRTGGVDEQF

J: TRBJ2-7
V: TRBV10-3
size: -
CDR3: AISESIWDGEQH

J: TRBJ1-1
V: TRBV4-3
size: -
CDR3: ASSPLPGINTEAF

J: TRBJ1-2
V: TRBV12-3/TRBV12-4
size: -
CDR3: ASSRGIDYS

J: TRBJ2-2
V: TRBV12-3/TRBV12-4
size: -
CDR3: ASSLQKVAGTEELF

J: TRBJ2-1
V: TRBV20-1
size: -
CDR3: IARDRVNEQF

J: TRBJ2-3
V: TRBV4-1
size: -
CDR3: ASSQGGGGEYTRY

J: TRBJ2-3
V: TRBV28
size: -
CDR3: ASSSPNTQY

J: TRBJ1-2
V: TRBV6-5
size: once
CDR3: ASSYPADYGYI

J: TRBJ2-6
V: TRBV19
size: -
CDR3: ASMGTNPRANVLT

J: TRBJ2-3
V: TRBV5-1
size: -
CDR3: TSSLDRSTDTQY

J: TRBJ2-4
V: TRBV11-2
size: -
CDR3: ANSRTGQGIQY

J: TRBJ1-1
V: TRBV6-5
size: -
CDR3: ASSIGSLAEAF

J: TRBJ2-3
V: TRBV12-3/TRBV12-4
size: -
CDR3: ASRTQGPSTDMQY

J: TRBJ1-2
V: TRBV12-3/TRBV12-4
size: many
CDR3: ASRAQEGYGYT

J: TRBJ1-5
V: TRBV11-2
size: -
CDR3: ARSLDRMSNQPQH

J: TRBJ2-3
V: TRBV29-1
size: -
CDR3: SVEDLSRPTTDTQY

J: TRBJ2-4
V: TRBV20-1
size: -
CDR3: SVRSPKRELSKNTQY

J: TRBJ2-1
V: TRBV11-3
size: many
CDR3: ASSLLPPPYNEQF

J: TRBJ1-1
V: TRBV4-1
size: -
CDR3: ASSQAGLDTEAY

J: TRBJ2-7
V: TRBV29-1
size: once
CDR3: SVAVGTGDHEQC

J: TRBJ2-3
V: TRBV11-2
size: once
CDR3: ARSLQSLAEFTDTQY

J: TRBJ1-1
V: TRBV11-2
size: -
CDR3: TSNLAADMNTEAF

J: TRBJ1-2
V: TRBV29-1
size: -
CDR3: SAEWSYGYT

J: TRBJ1-2
V: TRBV29-1
size: -
CDR3: NFEVVEGRGDYGYT

J: TRBJ2-7
V: TRBV10-3
size: many
CDR3: AISETGQGYEQY

J: TRBJ2-7
V: TRBV24-1
size: -
CDR3: ATSLAEGDEQY

J: TRBJ1-1
V: TRBV12-3/TRBV12-4
size: once
CDR3: VGSLVWDTEAF

J: TRBJ2-7
V: TRBV11-3
size: -
CDR3: ASSRGSGPSYVQY

J: TRBJ1-1
V: TRBV24-1
size: -
CDR3: ATSGSSEQGASVDTEAF

J: TRBJ1-1
V: TRBV11-2
size: once
CDR3: ASRLQGSVNTEAF

J: TRBJ1-1
V: TRBV29-1
size: many
CDR3: SVVGAENTEAF

J: TRBJ2-1
V: TRBV11-1
size: -
CDR3: ASSAQGWEGRYEQF

J: TRBJ1-1
V: TRBV18
size: -
CDR3: ASSTYRGTEAF

J: TRBJ1-4
V: TRBV30
size: few
CDR3: AWSRTGDETNEKLF

J: TRBJ2-1
V: TRBV6-2/TRBV6-3
size: few
CDR3: TSRTNEVGEQF

J: TRBJ2-7
V: TRBV4-3
size: many
CDR3: ASSPAHPDRGYERY

J: TRBJ2-7
V: TRBV6-5
size: many
CDR3: ASSYSGQGAHEQY

J: TRBJ2-3
V: TRBV4-3
size: -
CDR3: ASRQDSRGTDTQC

J: TRBJ2-3
V: TRBV6-5
size: -
CDR3: ASTSETSGSVVTDTQY